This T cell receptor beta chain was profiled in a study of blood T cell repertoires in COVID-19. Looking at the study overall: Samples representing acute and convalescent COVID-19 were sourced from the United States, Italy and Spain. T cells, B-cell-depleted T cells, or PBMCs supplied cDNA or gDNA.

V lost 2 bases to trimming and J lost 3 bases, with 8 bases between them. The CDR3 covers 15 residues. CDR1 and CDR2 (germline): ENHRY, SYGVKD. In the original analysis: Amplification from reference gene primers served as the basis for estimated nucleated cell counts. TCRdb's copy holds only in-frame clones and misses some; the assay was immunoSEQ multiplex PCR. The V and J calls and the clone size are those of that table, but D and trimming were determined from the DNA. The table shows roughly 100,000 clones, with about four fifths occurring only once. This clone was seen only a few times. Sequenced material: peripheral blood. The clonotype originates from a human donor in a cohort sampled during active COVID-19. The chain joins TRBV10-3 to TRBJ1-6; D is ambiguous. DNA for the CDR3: TGTGCCATCAGTGAGGTGGGCCTCTATAATTCACCCCTCCACTTT. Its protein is CAISEVGLYNSPLHF.